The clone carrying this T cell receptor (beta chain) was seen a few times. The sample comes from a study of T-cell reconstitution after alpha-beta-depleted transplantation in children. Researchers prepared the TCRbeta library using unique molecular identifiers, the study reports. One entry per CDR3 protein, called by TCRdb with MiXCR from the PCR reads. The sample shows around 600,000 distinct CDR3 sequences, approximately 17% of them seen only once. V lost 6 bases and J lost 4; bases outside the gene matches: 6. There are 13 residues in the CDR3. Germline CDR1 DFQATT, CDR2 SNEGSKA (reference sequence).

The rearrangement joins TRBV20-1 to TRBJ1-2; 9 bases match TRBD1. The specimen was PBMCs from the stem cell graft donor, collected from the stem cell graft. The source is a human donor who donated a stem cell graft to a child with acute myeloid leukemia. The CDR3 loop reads CSAGQGSGYGYTF. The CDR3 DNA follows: TGCAGTGCCGGACAGGGGTCGGGCTATGGCTACACCTTC.